These 31 T cell receptor beta chains were sequenced from one sample in a study of Ad26.COV2.S vaccination and SARS-CoV-2 variants. The treatment was: about 20 received Ad26.COV2.S at low or high dose, single or two shots; about 5 received placebo; per-sample allocation not given. After the first vaccine or placebo injection, samples were drawn on day 63. Method: immunoSEQ multiplex PCR; TCRdb's copy keeps in-frame clones and lacks some. This sample has about 680,000 clones, with roughly nine tenths found just once. The starting material was peripheral blood, obtained in a trial of Ad26.COV2.S vaccine versus placebo. The receptor set was obtained from a person aged 18 to 59 who received the Ad26.COV2.S COVID-19 vaccine or a placebo.

The chain joins TRBV24-1 to TRBJ2-3; D gene uncertain. The CDR3 totals 15 residues. Between the trimmed V and J ends, which lost 0 bases and 0 bases, there was a span of 6 bases. The germline V gene has CDR1 KGHDR and CDR2 SFDVKD. The CDR3 loop reads CATSDLDSSTDTQYF. The CDR3, as DNA: TGTGCCACCAGTGATTTGGACTCTAGCACAGATACGCAGTATTTT.

This chain connects TRBV30 to TRBJ2-7; D may be TRBD1 (6 bases). V gave up 0 bases and J gave up 6 bases, with 12 bases separating them. The germline CDR1 and CDR2 sequences are GTSNPN and SVGIG (reference sequence). CDR3 size: 13 residues. The CDR3 here is CAWSVRQAGEQYF. The DNA for the CDR3 is TGTGCCTGGAGTGTACGACAGGCGGGCGAGCAGTACTTC.

The rearrangement links TRBV10-1 to TRBJ1-5; a possible D gene is TRBD1 (6 bases). This CDR3 has 18 amino acids. V gave up 2 bases and J gave up 2 bases, with 19 bases separating them. CDR1 WNHNN and CDR2 SYGVQD come from the germline V gene (reference sequence). The CDR3 region has the DNA TGCGCCAGCAGTGAGCGCTCCGGGGGCCCGATGGGCAATCAGCCCCAGCATTTT. It is translated as CASSERSGGPMGNQPQHF.

This sequence joins TRBV11-3 and TRBJ1-1; no reliable D call. Germline V lookup: CDR1 SGHNT, CDR2 YENEEA. CDR3 length equals 13 residues. V shed 4 bases and J shed 10 bases, with 16 bases lying between them. The CDR3: CASSSPRVLVAFF. For the CDR3, the DNA is TGTGCCAGCAGCTCACCGCGGGTGTTAGTAGCTTTCTTT.

The chain carries TRBV5-4 and TRBJ2-7, with D possibly called TRBD1 or TRBD2 (5 bases each). V lost 0 bases, J lost 1 base, and 11 bases lay in between. The CDR3 is made up of 15 amino acids. The germline gives CDR1 SGHNT, CDR2 YYREEE (reference sequence). DNA of the CDR3: TGTGCCAGCAGCTTGGGGGGGATGGGATCCTACGAGCAGTACTTC. This sequence encodes CASSLGGMGSYEQYF.

The table lists this clone with a few counts. V is TRBV16 and J is TRBJ2-1; 13 positions agree with TRBD2. Germline values: CDR1 KGHSY, CDR2 FQNENV. V trimming: 1 base; J trimming: 8 bases; junction bases outside the gene matches: 5. The CDR3 covers 16 residues. The DNA for the CDR3 is TGTGCCAGCAGCCAATGGACTAGCGGGAGTAGGGATGAGCAGTTCTTC. Protein: CASSQWTSGSRDEQFF.

CDR3 protein: CASSATRTYEQYF. The CDR3 nucleotides are TGTGCCAGCAGCGCTACCAGAACCTACGAGCAGTACTTC. V usage is TRBV5-5 and J usage is TRBJ2-7; D call uncertain. V was cut by 4 bases and J by 2 bases, with 10 bases left in between. The germline gives CDR1 SGHKS, CDR2 YYEKEE (reference sequence). The CDR3 is made up of 13 amino acids.

This chain uses TRBV15 with TRBJ1-5; 7 bases align to TRBD1. V was clipped by 5 bases and J by 2 bases; unmatched bases: 3. The CDR3 is 14 amino acids. Germline V gives CDR1 LNHNV, CDR2 YYDKDF (reference sequence). CDR3 DNA sequence: TGTGCCACCAGCGTCGACAGGGGCAATCAGCCCCAGCATTTT. It yields the protein CATSVDRGNQPQHF.

The chain uses TRBV29-1 and TRBJ1-1; no definite D call. The CDR3 runs 12 residues. Germline CDR1 is SQVTM and CDR2 is ANQGSEA. V dropped 7 bases and J dropped 1 base, with 10 bases sitting between them. This CDR3 reads CSAATTNTEAFF. The CDR3, as DNA: TGCAGCGCCGCGACTACGAACACTGAAGCTTTCTTT. Full variable domain (missing parts from reference TRBV29-1 and TRBJ1-1): SAVISQKPSRDICQRGTSLTIQCQVDSQVTMMFWYRQQPGQSLTLIATANQGSEATYESGFVIDKFPISRPNLTFSTLTVSNMSPEDSSIYLCSAATTNTEAFFGQGTRLTVV.

The rearrangement links TRBV5-4 to TRBJ2-5; TRBD1 matches at 8 bases. V trimming: 4 bases; J trimming: 3 bases; junction bases outside the gene matches: 5. The length of the CDR3 is 14 residues. CDR1 and CDR2 from the germline V gene are SGHNT and YYREEE (reference sequence). In DNA, the CDR3 is TGTGCCAGCAGCGACAGGGGAGGAAAAGAGACCCAGTACTTC. This gives the protein CASSDRGGKETQYF. Using reference TRBV5-4 and TRBJ2-5 for the parts outside the CDR3, the full variable domain is ETGVTQSPTHLIKTRGQQVTLRCSSQSGHNTVSWYQQALGQGPQFIFQYYREEENGRGNFPPRFSGLQFPNYSSELNVNALELDDSALYLCASSDRGGKETQYFGPGTRLLVL.

The rearrangement uses TRBV10-3 and TRBJ2-5, with D maybe TRBD2 (7 bases). V lost 9 bases, J lost 2 bases, and 10 bases lay in between. CDR3 length equals 12 residues. Germline values: CDR1 ENHRY, CDR2 SYGVKD. The DNA for the CDR3 is TGTGCCATTCGGGGGGCTCAAGAGACCCAGTACTTC. It yields the protein CAIRGAQETQYF.

The chain links TRBV20-1 to TRBJ1-2; 8 bases are shared with TRBD1. Germline V gene sequence: CDR1 DFQATT, CDR2 SNEGSKA (reference sequence). Losses at the gene ends were 3 bases for V and 4 bases for J; bases not matched to a gene: 7. The CDR3 runs to 14 residues. CDR3 sequence reads: CSASSDRGFYGYTF. The CDR3 DNA reads as TGCAGTGCTAGTTCCGACAGGGGCTTCTATGGCTACACCTTC.

The chain joins TRBV18 to TRBJ1-5, with D uncertain. V lost 3 bases and J 0 bases, leaving 9 bases between the germline ends. Germline lookup yields CDR1 KGHSH and CDR2 LQKENI. The CDR3 is 15 residues long. CDR3 sequence (DNA): TGTGCCAGCTCACCCCCAAGCGTTAGCAATCAGCCCCAGCATTTT. This gives the protein CASSPPSVSNQPQHF.

As concerns this clone: One end of the junction varies from germline; a read error may be responsible. The chain uses TRBV12-3 or TRBV12-4 and TRBJ2-7, with 12 nucleotides matching TRBD2. The CDR3 has 12 amino acids. CDR3 in amino acids: CASSSRTSGASF. CDR3 coding DNA: TGTGCCAGCAGTTCCCGGACTAGCGGGGCCTCTTTC.

The chain employs TRBV6-6 and TRBJ1-1; tentative D call: TRBD1 (6 bases). There are 14 residues in the CDR3. CDR1 and CDR2 from the germline V gene are MNHNY and SVGAGI (reference sequence). V lost 7 bases and J lost 5, with 17 bases in between. The CDR3: CASTIYEGGTEAFF. In DNA form, the CDR3 reads TGTGCCAGCACTATTTACGAAGGGGGGACTGAAGCTTTCTTT.

This chain connects TRBV29-1 to TRBJ2-5; D unclear. The CDR3 spans 13 residues. CDR1 is SQVTM and CDR2 is ANQGSEA in the germline V gene. The V end was cut by 5 bases, the J end by 4 bases, with 14 bases between. CDR3 nucleotides: TGCAGCGTTCGAACGAGGTTGGGAGAGACCCAGTACTTC. It translates to CSVRTRLGETQYF.

V gene TRBV5-1 combines with J gene TRBJ1-1; a possible D gene is TRBD1 (6 bases). Germline loops: CDR1 SGHRS, CDR2 YFSETQ. The CDR3 sequence is 13 residues long. V was pared by 6 bases and J by 1 base, with 10 bases between. The CDR3 bases are TGCGCCAGCACTCGGACAGAGAACACTGAAGCTTTCTTT. Encoded protein: CASTRTENTEAFF.

The CDR3 nucleotides read TGTGCCAGCAGTTACCTGACTGTGGGAGAAAAACTGTTTTTT. Its protein product is CASSYLTVGEKLFF. This sequence joins TRBV6-2 or TRBV6-3 and TRBJ1-4; D is uncertain. CDR1 and CDR2 from the germline V gene are MNHEY and SVGEGT. The CDR3 is 14 amino acids. With 2 bases removed from V and 8 bases from J, the gap between germline ends came to 12 bases.

CDR3 sequence reads: CASSAENGYTF. The DNA for the CDR3 is TGTGCCAGCAGCGCCGAAAATGGCTACACCTTC. The chain recombines TRBV9 with TRBJ1-2, with D unresolved. V lost 3 bases and J 6 bases, leaving 6 bases between the germline ends. The CDR3 loop spans 11 amino acids. From germline, CDR1 is SGDLS and CDR2 YYNGEE.

The chain links TRBV19 to TRBJ1-2; possibly TRBD1 for D (6 bases). Trimming took off 7 bases at V and 5 bases at J, with 11 bases between the two ends. From germline, CDR1 is LNHDA and CDR2 SQIVND (reference sequence). There are 12 residues in the CDR3. CDR3 residues: CASKGDWYGYTF. Here the CDR3 DNA reads TGTGCCAGTAAGGGGGACTGGTATGGCTACACCTTC.

The chain recombines TRBV6-5 with TRBJ1-1; D is unresolved. The CDR3 runs to 11 residues. Germline values: CDR1 MNHEY, CDR2 SVGAGI. This chain's CDR3 is CVVGSNTEAFF. The DNA for the CDR3 is TGTGTAGTGGGGTCAAACACTGAAGCTTTCTTT.

This clone was observed a handful of times. The rearrangement uses TRBV5-4 and TRBJ1-2; TRBD1 might be the D (5 bases). V was pared by 5 bases and J by 0 bases, with 14 bases between. CDR1 is SGHNT and CDR2 is YYREEE in the germline V gene (reference sequence). The CDR3 runs to 15 residues. CDR3 residues: CASSRDRLANYGYTF. In DNA, the CDR3 is TGTGCCAGCAGTCGGGACCGCCTAGCTAACTATGGCTACACCTTC. Drawing the rest from reference TRBV5-4 and TRBJ1-2, the complete variable domain is ETGVTQSPTHLIKTRGQQVTLRCSSQSGHNTVSWYQQALGQGPQFIFQYYREEENGRGNFPPRFSGLQFPNYSSELNVNALELDDSALYLCASSRDRLANYGYTFGSGTRLTVV.

Only a few counts were recorded for this clone. The rearrangement joins TRBV29-1 to TRBJ1-3, with unresolved D. V was shortened by 5 bases and J by 1 base, with 12 bases between the two germline ends. Germline assignment: CDR1 SQVTM and CDR2 ANQGSEA. CDR3 size: 14 residues. CDR3 DNA sequence: TGCAGCGTTTCTGGAGCGCCTTCTGGAAACACCATATATTTT. Its translation is CSVSGAPSGNTIYF.

This chain uses TRBV27 with TRBJ2-7; 8 bases match TRBD2. CDR3 length: 15 residues. The germline gives CDR1 MNHEY, CDR2 SMNVEV (reference sequence). The junction had 9 bases not matched to a gene; V was cut back by 2 bases and J by 6 bases. CDR3 amino acids: CASSLGSGSLAEQYF. CDR3 nucleotides: TGTGCCAGCAGTTTAGGCAGCGGGAGCTTGGCCGAGCAGTACTTC.

The chain has TRBV9 and TRBJ2-7; 9 positions match TRBD1. Germline CDR1 is SGDLS and CDR2 is YYNGEE. The CDR3 length is 15 residues. V shed 2 bases, J shed 5 bases, and the junction held 8 bases outside the gene matches. CDR3 in amino acids: CASSVAGTGSDEQYF. CDR3 bases: TGTGCCAGCAGCGTCGCCGGGACAGGGTCGGACGAGCAGTACTTC.

The chain uses TRBV30 and TRBJ2-5; either TRBD1 or TRBD2 may supply D (5 bases each). The V gene lost 2 bases and the J gene lost 7 bases, with 20 bases spanning the gap. Germline V gene lookup returns CDR1 GTSNPN and CDR2 SVGIG (reference sequence). There are 15 residues in the CDR3. For the CDR3, the DNA is TGTGCCTGGAGTACCCGGGGCCTGACGAAGGGGACCCAGTACTTC. Its protein product is CAWSTRGLTKGTQYF.

V gene TRBV4-1 combines with J gene TRBJ1-5; D gene ambiguous. V dropped 1 base and J dropped 0 bases, with 13 bases sitting between them. The length of the CDR3 is 17 residues. Germline V gives CDR1 MGHRA, CDR2 YSYEKL. The CDR3 sequence is CASSQASRQDSNQPQHF. In nucleotides, the CDR3 is TGCGCCAGCAGCCAAGCCTCTCGACAAGATAGCAATCAGCCCCAGCATTTT.

The chain uses TRBV27 and TRBJ2-2; a weak D match, TRBD2 (5 bases). The germline CDR1 and CDR2 sequences are MNHEY and SMNVEV (reference sequence). V lost 3 bases, J lost 5 bases, and 13 bases lay in between. The CDR3 has 15 residues. The CDR3 DNA sequence: TGTGCCAGCAGTTTTTTGAGCGGAGAAACCGGGGAGCTGTTTTTT. Its protein is CASSFLSGETGELFF.

The gene calls are TRBV7-9 and TRBJ2-1; the match to TRBD1 covers 9 bases. The CDR3 has 17 residues. Per germline, CDR1 SEHNR and CDR2 FQNEAQ (reference sequence). J gave up 0 bases and V 4 bases, and 7 bases lay outside the gene matches. CDR3 sequence (DNA): TGTGCCAGCAGCTCACGAGGGACAGGGAGCTCCTACAATGAGCAGTTCTTC. Translated, it gives CASSSRGTGSSYNEQFF. Together with reference TRBV7-9 and TRBJ2-1, the CDR3 gives the full variable domain: DTGVSQNPRHKITKRGQNVTFRCDPISEHNRLYWYRQTLGQGPEFLTYFQNEAQLEKSRLLSDRFSAERPKGSFSTLEIQRTEQGDSAMYLCASSSRGTGSSYNEQFFGPGTRLTVL.

The chain couples TRBV4-1 to TRBJ2-7, with TRBD2 as a possible D gene (6 bases). V dropped 0 bases and J dropped 0 bases, with 12 bases sitting between them. This CDR3 is 16 amino acids long. Germline-derived CDR1 and CDR2 are MGHRA and YSYEKL. CDR3 bases: TGCGCCAGCAGCCAAGATAGGATAGCGGACTCCTACGAGCAGTACTTC. It specifies CASSQDRIADSYEQYF.

This clone was counted once. The chain has TRBV7-6 and TRBJ2-3; 13 positions agree with TRBD2. Germline CDR1 is SGHVS and CDR2 is FNYEAQ. The CDR3 runs to 16 residues. V lost 5 bases to trimming and J lost 4 bases; unmatched junction nucleotides: 6. This CDR3 is CASSTLAGGPPDTQYF. In nucleotides, the CDR3 is TGTGCCAGCAGCACACTAGCGGGAGGGCCCCCAGATACGCAGTATTTT.